The present TCR beta chain was sequenced within a study of T-cell reconstitution after alpha-beta-depleted transplantation in children. General study points: Several hundred expanded graft clones reportedly supplied alpha-beta T cells about two months after transplant. T-cell numbers and diversity, one year after transplant, stemmed largely from T cells that were newly produced.

Unmatched junction bases numbered 8, after V lost 8 bases and J lost 4 bases. CDR3 size: 13 residues. The table lists this clonotype with a few counts. As yet, its antigen is unknown. Unique molecular identifiers were used in preparing the TCRbeta library. TCRdb reprocessed the PCR reads with MiXCR, giving one entry per CDR3 protein. The sample records about 340,000 distinct CDR3 sequences, 15% to 20% being singletons. Sample: PBMCs, mostly from graft donor cells, taken 360 days after TCRalphabeta/CD19-depleted stem cell transplant. The sequence derives from a male patient aged 2-15 years who had a stem cell transplant for acute lymphoblastic leukemia, so the T cells may come from the graft donor. V gene TRBV12-3 or TRBV12-4 combines with J gene TRBJ2-7; 7 nucleotides line up with TRBD1. Here the CDR3 DNA reads TGTGCCAGCGGCCACGGGACAGATTACGAGCAGTACTTC. Its translation: CASGHGTDYEQYF.